This paragraph reports one TCR beta chain. Trimming took off 0 bases at V and 0 bases at J, with 12 bases between the two ends. The CDR3 is 16 amino acids. Germline assignment: CDR1 SGHNT and CDR2 YYREEE (reference sequence). This sample was included in a study of blood T cell repertoires in COVID-19. Study-level information: COVID-19 samples from acute and convalescent phases originated in the United States, Italy and Spain. PBMCs, B-cell-depleted T cells, or T cells provided the cDNA or gDNA that made up the material.

The authors' processing: Using reference gene primer amplification, nucleated cell counts were estimated. Assay: immunoSEQ multiplex PCR; the TCRdb copy retains only in-frame clones and omits some. From that table come the V and J calls and clone size; the DNA was used to work out D and trimming. The sample lists roughly 100,000 clones, approximately 77% occurring once. Sequencing was done on a sample of peripheral blood. This receptor was obtained from an elderly woman with acute or convalescent COVID-19. The chain carries TRBV5-4 and TRBJ1-2, with D possibly TRBD1 on 5 matching bases. This chain's CDR3 is CASSLGGLNSNYGYTF. CDR3 nucleotide sequence: TGTGCCAGCAGCTTGGGGGGCCTCAATTCTAACTATGGCTACACCTTC.